Listed below are T cell receptor beta chains from one sample, sequenced in a study of cytomegalovirus exposure and HLA in healthy donors. Assay: immunoSEQ multiplex PCR; the TCRdb copy retains only in-frame clones and omits some. The repertoire includes about 110,000 clones, less than 80% of them detected once, and approximately 3% sits in the top ten. The specimen sequenced was PBMCs. Receptor source: a woman aged 40-49 years in good health and CMV-seronegative. The CDR3 runs from the conserved cysteine through the conserved F or W. Each record gives: clone size, V gene, J gene, D gene, CDR3 DNA, CDR3 protein. D genes are given only for firm matches. Clone size is not always given. Where it is, it says once, few, many or a class for expanded clones.

>once|TRBV5-6|TRBJ2-3|NA
TGTGCCAGCAGCTTAGGCGGGGGCACAGATACGCAGTATTTT
CASSLGGGTDTQYF
>NA|TRBV7-2|TRBJ1-2|NA
TGTGCCAGCAGCTTAGGCAGGGAGGGCGGCTACACCTTC
CASSLGREGGYTF
>NA|TRBV18|TRBJ2-1|TRBD2
TGTGCCAGCTCACCCCTGACTAGCGGCTCCAATGAGCAGTTCTTC
CASSPLTSGSNEQFF
>NA|TRBV30|TRBJ1-2|TRBD1
TGTGCCTGGGCTGGGACAGGGGTGAGAGGCTACACCTTC
CAWAGTGVRGYTF
>few|TRBV4-3|TRBJ2-7|NA
TGCGCCAGCAGCCATACGGTTACCTCCTACGAGCAGTACTTC
CASSHTVTSYEQYF
>NA|TRBV7-2|TRBJ2-5|TRBD2
TGTGCCAGCAGCTTCGGGGGGGCCCTTGAGACCCAGTACTTC
CASSFGGALETQYF
>NA|TRBV4-1|TRBJ2-3|TRBD1
TGCGCCAGCAGCCTCGGACAGGGGAACACAGATACGCAGTATTTT
CASSLGQGNTDTQYF
>NA|TRBV5-1|TRBJ2-6|NA
TGCGCCAGCAGCTCGAAGGAGGGGGGGGCCGGGGCCAACGTCCTGACTTTC
CASSSKEGGAGANVLTF
>few|TRBV30|TRBJ2-7|TRBD1
TGTGCCTGGAGCCTCGACAGGGCCGGGGAGCAGTACTTC
CAWSLDRAGEQYF
>once|TRBV6-5|TRBJ1-3|NA
TGTGCCAGCAGTTACCAAGCAGGAAACACCATATATTTT
CASSYQAGNTIYF
>few|TRBV5-5|TRBJ2-3|TRBD1
TGTGCCAGCAGCTTGGTCTGGGCCACAGGGGGCGCGGGGGATACGCAGTATTTT
CASSLVWATGGAGDTQYF
>NA|TRBV28|TRBJ2-7|TRBD1
TGTGCCAGCAGCACGGGACAGCGTCACTACGAGCAGTACTTC
CASSTGQRHYEQYF
>few|TRBV4-2|TRBJ2-7|TRBD1
TGTGCCAGCAGCTTGGACAGGGGCCCGCTCTACGAGCAGTACTTC
CASSLDRGPLYEQYF
>NA|TRBV7-9|TRBJ1-5|TRBD1
TGTGCCAGCAGCTTAGCGGGGACAGGGGTGGGTCAGCCCCAGCATTTT
CASSLAGTGVGQPQHF
>once|TRBV9|TRBJ2-5|TRBD2
TGTGCCAGCAGCGCAGACGGGACTAGTCAAGAGACCCAGTACTTC
CASSADGTSQETQYF
>NA|TRBV7-9|TRBJ1-2|NA
TGTTCCGCGGGACTTCAGAACTATGGCTACACCTTC
CSAGLQNYGYTF
>NA|TRBV4-1|TRBJ1-3|NA
TGCGCCAGCAGCCAAGAGGGGGCGGGTGGAAACACCATATATTTT
CASSQEGAGGNTIYF
>NA|TRBV10-3|TRBJ2-7|NA
TGTGCCATCGGAGGCCCTAGCTCCTACGAGCAGTACTTC
CAIGGPSSYEQYF
>few|TRBV5-5|TRBJ1-1|NA
TGTGCCAGCAGCTTATCAGGGATTACTGAAGCTTTCTTT
CASSLSGITEAFF
>NA|TRBV14|TRBJ2-7|NA
TGTGCCAGCAGCCAAAGGGGGGGGGCATCCTACGAGCAGTACTTC
CASSQRGGASYEQYF
>NA|TRBV10-3|TRBJ2-7|TRBD1
TGTGCCATCAGTGAGTCGAACCTTGCGGCAGGGGGCTACGAGCAGTACTTC
CAISESNLAAGGYEQYF
>few|TRBV4-3|TRBJ1-2|NA
TGCGCCAGCAGCCAGTTCGACAGAGACTACACCTTC
CASSQFDRDYTF
>NA|TRBV7-9|TRBJ2-1|NA
TGTTCCAGCAGCTCCACGAGGTACCCCACCGTCCCCTACAATGAGCAGTTCTTC
CSSSSTRYPTVPYNEQFF
>once|TRBV28|TRBJ1-1|NA
TGTGCCAGCTGGAGGCCCACTGAAGCTTTCTTT
CASWRPTEAFF
>NA|TRBV10-2|TRBJ2-1|TRBD2
TGCGCCAGCAGTGAGAGGCGGTGGGCGGGAGACGATGAGCAGTTCTTC
CASSERRWAGDDEQFF
>NA|TRBV14|TRBJ1-1|TRBD1
TGTGCCAGCAGCCAGGAGGTAGGGGGCGGCGGTGAAGCTTTCTTT
CASSQEVGGGGEAFF
>NA|TRBV28|TRBJ2-7|NA
TGTGCCAGCAGCACCCCTGGGCGAAGCTCCTACGAGCAGTACTTC
CASSTPGRSSYEQYF
>NA|TRBV9|TRBJ1-3|NA
TGTGCCAGCCGGTCGGGAAACACCATATATTTT
CASRSGNTIYF
>NA|TRBV11-3|TRBJ1-3|TRBD1
TGTGCCAGCAGCTTTGGGGACAGATCCTTTCGGCATGGAAACACCATATATTTT
CASSFGDRSFRHGNTIYF
>NA|TRBV7-2|TRBJ2-1|TRBD2
TGTGCCAGCAGCTCTACTAGCGGGGGGGCCCGCAATGAGCAGTTCTTC
CASSSTSGGARNEQFF
>few|TRBV7-2|TRBJ1-2|NA
TGTGCCAGCAGCTTAGTGCAGGGGAGAGACTATGGCTACACCTTC
CASSLVQGRDYGYTF
>NA|TRBV7-2|TRBJ2-5|NA
TGTGCCAGCAGCTTAGGTTCGGGGGTAGGGGAGACCCAGTACTTC
CASSLGSGVGETQYF
>NA|TRBV11-3|TRBJ2-1|NA
TGTGCCAGCAGCTCCAGTTTCGGGAGAGGTGGCAATGAGCAGTTCTTC
CASSSSFGRGGNEQFF
>NA|TRBV5-1|TRBJ2-1|TRBD1
TGCGCCAGCAGCTTACACCGGGACAGGGAAGATGAGCAGTTCTTC
CASSLHRDREDEQFF
>NA|TRBV6-5|TRBJ1-2|TRBD1
TGTGCCAGCAGTTCCGCCCTGGGACAGATCTATGGCTACACCTTC
CASSSALGQIYGYTF